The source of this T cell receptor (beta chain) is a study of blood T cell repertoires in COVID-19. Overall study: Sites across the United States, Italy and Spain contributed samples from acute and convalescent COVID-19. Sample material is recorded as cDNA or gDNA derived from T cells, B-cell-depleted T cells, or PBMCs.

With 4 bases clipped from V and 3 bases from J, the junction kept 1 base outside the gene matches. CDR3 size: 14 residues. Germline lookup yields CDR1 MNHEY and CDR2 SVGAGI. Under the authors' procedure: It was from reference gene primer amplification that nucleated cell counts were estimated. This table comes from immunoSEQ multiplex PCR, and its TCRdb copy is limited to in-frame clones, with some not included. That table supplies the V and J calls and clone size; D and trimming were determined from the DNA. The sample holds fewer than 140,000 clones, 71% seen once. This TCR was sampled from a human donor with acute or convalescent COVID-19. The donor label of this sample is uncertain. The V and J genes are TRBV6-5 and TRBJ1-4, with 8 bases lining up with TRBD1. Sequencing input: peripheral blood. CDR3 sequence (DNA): TGTGCCAGCAGTTCGACAGGGGCTAATGAAAAACTGTTTTTT. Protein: CASSSTGANEKLFF.